Shown below are 10 T cell receptor beta chains from a single sample sequenced in a study of quantifying T cell responses using KT2 cells. Turning to the study itself: TCR alpha and beta constant-region primers primed reverse transcription of RNA.

The cDNA 3' end received a ligated oligonucleotide with a UMI. First-round PCR used roughly 4 cycles and beta primers RC1.1 and RC1.2 covering TRBC1 and TRBC2. TCRdb re-called the UMI-ligation and nested PCR reads with MiXCR, one entry per CDR3 protein. The sample consists of fewer than 60,000 distinct CDR3 sequences, under 14% of them appearing once. Input material: PBMCs spiked with cells of the T cell clone KT2. The receptors here all came from a human donor.

This clonotype was counted at least ten times. This chain connects TRBV10-2 to TRBJ1-5; 7 bases fit TRBD1. The trim removed 6 bases at V and 2 bases at J, leaving 1 base unmatched. Looked up from germline, CDR1 is WSHSY and CDR2 is SAAADI. This CDR3 comprises 13 residues. The CDR3 loop reads CASRGTGNQPQHF. In DNA form, the CDR3 reads TGCGCCAGCAGGGGGACAGGCAATCAGCCCCAGCATTTT.

The chain is built from TRBV11-2 and TRBJ2-1, with TRBD1 as a possible D gene (6 bases). V was trimmed by 2 bases and J by 15 bases, leaving 20 bases between them. The CDR3 has 14 residues. The V gene's germline CDR1 is SGHAT and CDR2 FQNNGV. The CDR3 DNA is TGTGCCAGCAGCTTAACACGTGACAGGAAGTTTGGGTTCTTC. This sequence encodes CASSLTRDRKFGFF.

This clonotype was detected only a few times. The chain couples TRBV12-3 or TRBV12-4 to TRBJ1-2; D might be TRBD1 (5 bases). V was trimmed by 5 bases and J by 1 base, leaving 14 bases between them. The CDR3 extends over 15 amino acids. The DNA for the CDR3 is TGTGCCAGCAGTCCCCCCGGGACCTTTAACTATGGCTACACCTTC. Translating gives CASSPPGTFNYGYTF.

J is TRBJ2-7 and V is TRBV27; 9 nucleotides align to TRBD1. V was clipped by 4 bases and J by 5 bases; unmatched bases: 9. Per the germline V gene, CDR1 is MNHEY and CDR2 is SMNVEV (reference sequence). There are 15 residues in the CDR3. CDR3 sequence reads: CASSSPGTGFNEQYF. The CDR3 nucleotides read TGTGCCAGCAGTTCCCCCGGGACAGGGTTCAACGAGCAGTACTTC.

This chain uses TRBV4-3 with TRBJ2-1; weak D call: TRBD2 (5 bases). The CDR3 runs 15 residues. The V end lost 1 base, the J end lost 5 bases, and 12 bases lay between the germline ends. Germline V gene data show CDR1 as LGHNA and CDR2 as YSLEER. The CDR3 sequence: CASSQATGSNNEQFF. DNA for the CDR3: TGCGCCAGCAGCCAAGCAACGGGGTCGAACAATGAGCAGTTCTTC.

The sample holds many counts of this clonotype. This chain connects TRBV7-2 to TRBJ1-6, with D perhaps TRBD1 (5 bases). The CDR3 loop spans 14 amino acids. Germline lookup yields CDR1 SGHTA and CDR2 FQGNSA. With 2 bases removed from V and 10 bases from J, the gap between germline ends came to 12 bases. CDR3 protein: CASSLIDRGSPLHF. The CDR3 DNA reads as TGTGCCAGCAGCTTAATCGATAGGGGATCACCCCTCCACTTT.

This clonotype occurred many times. The CDR3 nucleotides are TGTGCCAGCAGCTTAGTGGCCAGCTATACCTACGAGCAGTACTTC. This sequence encodes CASSLVASYTYEQYF. The V and J genes are TRBV7-8 and TRBJ2-7; D is unresolved. The length of the CDR3 is 15 residues. Between the trimmed V and J ends, which lost 1 base and 2 bases, there was a span of 12 bases. Per the germline V gene, CDR1 is SGHVS and CDR2 is FQNEAQ. The entire variable domain, with the rest obtained from reference TRBV7-8 and TRBJ2-7, is as follows: GAGVSQSPRYKVAKRGQDVALRCDPISGHVSLFWYQQALGQGPEFLTYFQNEAQLDKSGLPSDRFFAERPEGSVSTLKIQRTQQEDSAVYLCASSLVASYTYEQYFGPGTRLTVT.

This clonotype occurred a few times. The chain links TRBV7-8 to TRBJ2-5; 10 positions match TRBD2. The CDR3 is 16 amino acids. V shed 4 bases, J shed 7 bases, and the junction held 12 bases outside the gene matches. Germline V gene data show CDR1 as SGHVS and CDR2 as FQNEAQ. CDR3 residues: CASSWRLAGGVRTQYF. The CDR3 DNA sequence: TGTGCCAGCAGCTGGCGACTAGCGGGTGGGGTGAGGACCCAGTACTTC.

The genes are TRBV12-3 or TRBV12-4 and TRBJ2-3, with no clear D. This CDR3 spans 14 amino acids. Trimming stripped 6 bases from V and 2 bases from J, with 12 bases between. The DNA of the CDR3 is TGTGCCAGCAGAAGAACTATGTCCACAGATACGCAGTATTTT. Encoded protein: CASRRTMSTDTQYF.

This clonotype was recorded once. This chain connects TRBV4-3 to TRBJ2-3; tentatively, D is TRBD1 (5 bases). Per the germline V gene, CDR1 is LGHNA and CDR2 is YSLEER. The V gene lost 3 bases and the J gene lost 2 bases, with 18 bases spanning the gap. The CDR3 sequence is 17 residues long. The DNA for the CDR3 is TGCGCCAGCAGCCATCTGTTTTGGGGCTTCACCACAGATACGCAGTATTTT. Protein product: CASSHLFWGFTTDTQYF.